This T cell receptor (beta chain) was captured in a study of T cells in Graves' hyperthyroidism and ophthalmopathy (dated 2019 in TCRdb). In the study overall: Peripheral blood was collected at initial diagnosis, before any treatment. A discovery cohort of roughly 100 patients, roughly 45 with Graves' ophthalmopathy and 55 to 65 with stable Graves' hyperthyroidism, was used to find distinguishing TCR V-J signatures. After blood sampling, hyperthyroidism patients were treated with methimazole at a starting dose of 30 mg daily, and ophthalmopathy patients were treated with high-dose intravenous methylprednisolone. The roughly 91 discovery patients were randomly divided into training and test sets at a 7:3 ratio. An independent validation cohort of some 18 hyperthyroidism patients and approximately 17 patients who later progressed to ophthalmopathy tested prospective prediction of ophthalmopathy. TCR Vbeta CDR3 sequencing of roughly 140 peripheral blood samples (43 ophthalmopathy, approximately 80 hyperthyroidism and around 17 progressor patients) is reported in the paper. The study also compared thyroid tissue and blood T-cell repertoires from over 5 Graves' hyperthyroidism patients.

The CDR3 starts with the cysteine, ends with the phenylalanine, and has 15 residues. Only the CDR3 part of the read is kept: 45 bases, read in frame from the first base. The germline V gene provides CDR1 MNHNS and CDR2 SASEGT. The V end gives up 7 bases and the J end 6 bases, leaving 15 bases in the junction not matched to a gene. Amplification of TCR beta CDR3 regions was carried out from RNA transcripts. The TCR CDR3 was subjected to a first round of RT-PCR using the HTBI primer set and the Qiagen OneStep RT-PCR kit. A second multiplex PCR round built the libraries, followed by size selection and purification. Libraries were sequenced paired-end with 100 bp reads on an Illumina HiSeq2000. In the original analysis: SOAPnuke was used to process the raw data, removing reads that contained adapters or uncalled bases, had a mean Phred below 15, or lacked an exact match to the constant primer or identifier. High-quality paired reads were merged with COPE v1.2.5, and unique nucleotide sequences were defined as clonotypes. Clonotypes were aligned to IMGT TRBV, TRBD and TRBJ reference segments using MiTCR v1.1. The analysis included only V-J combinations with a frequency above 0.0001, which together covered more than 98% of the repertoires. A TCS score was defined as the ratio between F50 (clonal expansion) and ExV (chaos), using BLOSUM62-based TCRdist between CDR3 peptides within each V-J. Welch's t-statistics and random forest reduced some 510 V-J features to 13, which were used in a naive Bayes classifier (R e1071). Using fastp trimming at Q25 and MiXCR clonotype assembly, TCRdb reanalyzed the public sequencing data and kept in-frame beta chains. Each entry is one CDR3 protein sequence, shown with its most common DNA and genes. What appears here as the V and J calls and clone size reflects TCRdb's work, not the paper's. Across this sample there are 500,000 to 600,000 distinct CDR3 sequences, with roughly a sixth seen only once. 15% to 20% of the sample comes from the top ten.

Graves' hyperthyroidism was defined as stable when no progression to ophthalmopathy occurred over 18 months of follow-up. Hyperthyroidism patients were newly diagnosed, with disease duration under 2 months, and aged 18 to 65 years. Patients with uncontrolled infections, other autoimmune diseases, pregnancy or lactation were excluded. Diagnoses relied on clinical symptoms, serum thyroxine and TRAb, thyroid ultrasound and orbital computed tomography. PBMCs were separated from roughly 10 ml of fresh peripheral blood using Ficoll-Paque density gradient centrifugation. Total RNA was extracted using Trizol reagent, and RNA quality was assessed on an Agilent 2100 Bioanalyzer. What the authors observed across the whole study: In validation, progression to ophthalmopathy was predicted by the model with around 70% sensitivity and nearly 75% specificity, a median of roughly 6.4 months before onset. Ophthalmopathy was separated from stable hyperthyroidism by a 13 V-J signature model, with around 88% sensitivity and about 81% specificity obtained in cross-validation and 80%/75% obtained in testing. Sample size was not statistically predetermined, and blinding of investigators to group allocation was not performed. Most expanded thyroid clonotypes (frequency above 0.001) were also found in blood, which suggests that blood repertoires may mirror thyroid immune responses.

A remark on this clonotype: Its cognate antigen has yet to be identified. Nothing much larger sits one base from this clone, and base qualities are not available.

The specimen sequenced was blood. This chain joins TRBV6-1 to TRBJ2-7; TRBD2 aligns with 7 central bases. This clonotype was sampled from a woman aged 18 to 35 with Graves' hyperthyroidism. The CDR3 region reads CASTDGRARTSEQYF. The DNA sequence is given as TGTGCCAGCACTGACGGGCGGGCCAGGACTAGCGAGCAGTACTTC.